These 30 T cell receptor beta chains were all obtained from the same sample, sequenced in a study of T-cell memory formation after mild COVID-19. TCRdb redid the calling of the 5' RACE reads with MiXCR, one entry per CDR3 protein. This sample has roughly 250,000 distinct CDR3 sequences, with over 15% found just once. The source material was PBMCs or a T cell subset sorted from them (not recorded which). These receptors all stem from a man aged 18 to 30 who had mild COVID-19 (a few samples of this study predate the infection). Cell type and time point are not known.

This chain links TRBV6-5 with TRBJ1-3, with 8 bases that match TRBD1. The ends lost 0 bases at V and 2 bases at J; junction bases unmatched: 0. Germline CDR1 is MNHEY and CDR2 is SVGAGI. The CDR3 totals 15 residues. This CDR3 reads CASSYSTGAGNTIYF. The CDR3 nucleotides read TGTGCCAGCAGTTACTCGACAGGGGCTGGAAACACCATATATTTT.

The chain combines TRBV6-6 with TRBJ2-3; D is uncertain. The V gene's germline CDR1 is MNHNY and CDR2 SVGAGI (reference sequence). CDR3 length equals 13 residues. Between the trimmed V and J ends, which lost 8 bases and 0 bases, there was a span of 9 bases. The CDR3 reads CASGLESTDTQYF. The DNA of the CDR3 is TGTGCCAGCGGGCTAGAGAGCACAGATACGCAGTATTTT.

The rearrangement links TRBV7-9 to TRBJ1-6; 7 bases map to TRBD1. Unmatched junction bases numbered 8, after V lost 5 bases and J lost 7 bases. The CDR3 consists of 15 residues. The germline V gene has CDR1 SEHNR and CDR2 FQNEAQ (reference sequence). The CDR3 nucleotides read TGTGCCAGCAGCGCCTGGGACAGAACAAATTCACCCCTCCACTTT. Amino acids: CASSAWDRTNSPLHF.

The chain couples TRBV24-1 to TRBJ2-1, with D unresolved. V lost 3 bases and J lost 4, with 18 bases in between. Germline CDR1 and CDR2: KGHDR and SFDVKD. The CDR3 totals 17 residues. The CDR3 coding sequence is TGTGCCACCAGTGATCGGGCCGCCTCTGGTGGGTACAATGAGCAGTTCTTC. Translating it yields CATSDRAASGGYNEQFF.

The rearrangement joins TRBV7-2 to TRBJ2-3, with 7 bases identical to TRBD1. The CDR3 totals 11 residues. Germline trimming cut 2 bases from V and 10 bases from J; bases unmatched to any gene: 0. Germline lookup yields CDR1 SGHTA and CDR2 FQGNSA. CDR3 loop: CASSLQGAQYF. The CDR3 DNA reads TGTGCCAGCAGCTTACAGGGGGCGCAGTATTTT.

This clonotype was counted between two and nine times. The rearrangement links TRBV20-1 to TRBJ2-1; D remains ambiguous. The V gene's germline CDR1 is DFQATT and CDR2 SNEGSKA (reference sequence). V lost 1 base and J lost 5, with 6 bases in between. The CDR3 has 12 amino acids. The CDR3 DNA reads TGCAGTGCTAGAGGCCACGACAATGAGCAGTTCTTC. It yields the protein CSARGHDNEQFF.

This clonotype was counted a few times. V is TRBV6-5 and J is TRBJ1-1, with TRBD1 as a possible D gene (5 bases). This CDR3 has 17 amino acids. Germline CDR1 and CDR2: MNHEY and SVGAGI. Trimming pared 0 bases from V and 0 bases from J, leaving 14 bases between. The chain's CDR3 is CASSYSTLGAMNTEAFF. DNA for the CDR3: TGTGCCAGCAGTTACTCAACCTTAGGGGCTATGAACACTGAAGCTTTCTTT.

V and J are TRBV9 and TRBJ2-1, with D tentatively TRBD2 (6 bases). Germline V CDR1 and CDR2: SGDLS, YYNGEE. The CDR3 is 13 amino acids. Trimming took off 3 bases at V and 7 bases at J, with 11 bases between the two ends. CDR3 residues: CASSANRGNEQFF. CDR3 nucleotide sequence: TGTGCCAGCAGCGCTAACCGGGGGAATGAGCAGTTCTTC.

This clonotype was detected a few times. This rearrangement joins TRBV7-2 to TRBJ1-1; 11 nucleotides agree with TRBD1. Losses at the gene ends were 3 bases for V and 3 bases for J; bases not matched to a gene: 12. Germline CDR1 SGHTA, CDR2 FQGNSA. The CDR3 runs 18 residues. CDR3 in amino acids: CASSLAGTGGITYTEAFF. CDR3 DNA sequence: TGTGCCAGCAGCTTGGCCGGGACAGGGGGAATTACGTACACTGAAGCTTTCTTT.

The V gene is TRBV20-1, the J gene TRBJ2-2; TRBD1 might be the D (5 bases). The V gene's germline CDR1 is DFQATT and CDR2 SNEGSKA (reference sequence). V lost 5 bases to trimming and J lost 4 bases, with 11 bases between them. The CDR3 is 13 residues long. CDR3 loop: CSAQTALTGELFF. In nucleotides, the CDR3 is TGCAGTGCTCAGACAGCTCTCACCGGGGAGCTGTTTTTT.

This clonotype was counted at least ten times. CDR3 in DNA: TGCAGTGCTAAGCGCCGGGGCGGGGAGACCCAGTACTTC. It is translated as CSAKRRGGETQYF. The chain combines TRBV20-1 with TRBJ2-5; D might be TRBD1 or TRBD2, each matching 5 bases. The germline V and J ends were trimmed by 4 bases and 5 bases, with 14 bases remaining between them. This CDR3 is built from 13 residues. The germline gives CDR1 DFQATT, CDR2 SNEGSKA (reference sequence).

V usage is TRBV7-9 and J usage is TRBJ2-3; possibly TRBD2 for D (5 bases). Germline CDR1 SEHNR, CDR2 FQNEAQ (reference sequence). The CDR3 runs 16 residues. Trimming left V 1 base short and J 2 bases short, with 13 bases between. For the CDR3, the DNA is TGTGCCAGCAGCTTAGGGCGGCGGGCTTTCACAGATACGCAGTATTTT. Residues: CASSLGRRAFTDTQYF.

The chain uses TRBV6-5 and TRBJ2-2; D perhaps matches TRBD2 (6 bases). V lost 3 bases to trimming and J lost 2 bases, with 13 bases between them. CDR3 length: 16 amino acids. Germline V gene lookup returns CDR1 MNHEY and CDR2 SVGAGI. CDR3 DNA sequence: TGTGCCAGCAGTTATTGGAGGGGCATCAACACCGGGGAGCTGTTTTTT. Amino acid sequence: CASSYWRGINTGELFF.

The table lists this clonotype with a few counts. The chain has TRBV7-2 and TRBJ2-2, with a tentative D call TRBD1 (6 bases). This CDR3 region has 14 residues. Germline CDR1 and CDR2: SGHTA and FQGNSA. Trimming left V 4 bases short and J 4 bases short, with 10 bases between. The CDR3 protein is CASSYRGGTGELFF. The CDR3 nucleotides are TGTGCCAGCAGCTACAGAGGGGGCACCGGGGAGCTGTTTTTT.

The chain couples TRBV11-2 to TRBJ1-2; 7 nucleotides line up with TRBD1. CDR3 length equals 13 residues. CDR1 is SGHAT, CDR2 FQNNGV, per germline. Trimming took 3 bases from V and 8 from J; bases not matched to a gene: 6. As DNA, the CDR3 is TGTGCCAGCAGCTTCGACAGGGTAGGCGGCTACACCTTC. Amino acid sequence: CASSFDRVGGYTF.

The chain has TRBV20-1 and TRBJ1-6, with D unresolved. Looked up from germline, CDR1 is DFQATT and CDR2 is SNEGSKA (reference sequence). Trimming shortened V by 4 bases and J by 7 bases, and 11 bases separated the two germline ends. This CDR3 is built from 13 residues. The CDR3 region has the DNA TGCAGTGCTATGACGCGGGAGAATTCACCCCTCCACTTT. Protein: CSAMTRENSPLHF.

The chain has TRBV25-1 and TRBJ2-7; weak D call: TRBD2 (6 bases). V was pared by 2 bases and J by 4 bases, with 9 bases between. CDR3 size: 13 residues. CDR1 is MGHDK and CDR2 is SYGVNS in the germline V gene. CDR3 DNA: TGTGCCAGCAGTGAAGCGGGATGGTACGAGCAGTACGTC. Residues: CASSEAGWYEQYV.

The chain combines TRBV6-5 with TRBJ1-5; 9 bases match TRBD1. This CDR3 region has 15 residues. The trim removed 6 bases at V and 1 base at J, leaving 4 bases unmatched. Germline-derived CDR1 and CDR2 are MNHEY and SVGAGI. The CDR3: CASRRQGGSNQPQHF. The CDR3 bases are TGTGCCAGCAGACGACAGGGGGGGAGCAATCAGCCCCAGCATTTT.

This chain joins TRBV7-3 and TRBJ2-1; D might be TRBD1 (5 bases). CDR1 is SGHTA and CDR2 is FQGTGA in the germline V gene. The V and J ends lost 5 bases and 6 bases respectively, with 20 bases between them. This CDR3 region has 16 residues. The CDR3: CASSPISGNPTNEQFF. CDR3 nucleotides: TGTGCCAGCAGCCCCATCTCAGGGAACCCTACCAATGAGCAGTTCTTC.

V gene TRBV28 combines with J gene TRBJ1-1; TRBD1 is a possible D gene (5 bases). Per germline, CDR1 MDHEN and CDR2 SYDVKM. This CDR3 spans 16 amino acids. V gave up 5 bases and J gave up 2 bases, with 18 bases separating them. The CDR3 DNA follows: TGTGCCAGCAGTGGGGGTCTCGCGGGGGAAAACACTGAAGCTTTCTTT. Its protein product is CASSGGLAGENTEAFF.

In its sample, this clonotype was seen a few times. The chain couples TRBV7-3 to TRBJ2-7, with D unresolved. The CDR3 length is 15 residues. V lost 1 base and J 4 bases, leaving 14 bases between the germline ends. CDR1 is SGHTA and CDR2 is FQGTGA in the germline V gene. The CDR3 spells CASSLMRQEKYEQYF. The CDR3 DNA reads TGTGCCAGCAGCTTAATGCGACAAGAAAAGTACGAGCAGTACTTC.

On this clonotype: A junction boundary mismatches the germline segment, possibly from a read error. The rearrangement links TRBV6-5 to TRBJ2-3; 8 bases align to TRBD2. The CDR3 is 13 residues long. Germline CDR1 MNHEY, CDR2 SVGAGI. For the CDR3, the DNA is TGTGCCAGCAGCGCGGGGGGTCAAGATCCGCAGTATTTT. As protein: CASSAGGQDPQYF.

The table lists this clonotype with a few counts. The V gene is TRBV6-2 or TRBV6-3, the J gene TRBJ2-7; D call uncertain. The CDR3 loop spans 13 amino acids. Deletions cut 6 bases from V and 0 bases from J, with 9 bases between. Germline V gives CDR1 MNHEY, CDR2 SVGEGT. In nucleotides, the CDR3 is TGTGCCAGCAGCGACCTGAGCTCCTACGAGCAGTACTTC. It is translated as CASSDLSSYEQYF.

This clonotype was seen more than once but under ten times. The V gene is TRBV6-5, the J gene TRBJ1-3, with a possible D match to TRBD1 (5 bases). The germline gives CDR1 MNHEY, CDR2 SVGAGI. Trimming shortened V by 6 bases and J by 8 bases, and 17 bases separated the two germline ends. The CDR3 runs 14 residues. The CDR3 spells CASRFRVSVDTIYF. The CDR3 DNA follows: TGTGCCAGCAGATTCAGGGTCTCGGTGGACACCATATATTTT.

This clonotype turned up a few times. The V and J genes are TRBV5-6 and TRBJ1-2, with 9 bases identical to TRBD1. CDR3 length equals 17 residues. The germline V gene encodes CDR1 SGHDT and CDR2 YYEEEE. J lost 7 bases, V lost 6 bases, and 19 bases had no gene match. Here the CDR3 reads CASNRVLTGTGIFGYTF. The CDR3, as DNA: TGTGCCAGCAACCGTGTATTAACCGGGACAGGGATTTTTGGCTACACCTTC.

The chain uses TRBV7-8 and TRBJ2-1; 9 positions agree with TRBD2. Germline V lookup: CDR1 SGHVS, CDR2 FQNEAQ. V dropped 10 bases and J dropped 0; count of bases not matched to a gene: 7. CDR3 size: 15 residues. CDR3 residues: CAIPGGGDSYNEQFF. The DNA of the CDR3 is TGTGCCATCCCGGGCGGGGGGGACTCCTACAATGAGCAGTTCTTC.

This chain joins TRBV7-2 and TRBJ1-1, with 8 bases matching TRBD1. CDR1 and CDR2 from the germline V gene are SGHTA and FQGNSA. V was clipped by 6 bases and J by 8 bases; unmatched bases: 11. The CDR3 is 14 amino acids. The CDR3 sequence: CASSRPGTGKEAFF. In nucleotides, the CDR3 is TGTGCCAGCAGTCGACCCGGGACAGGAAAAGAAGCTTTCTTT.

This clonotype showed up just a few times. This rearrangement joins TRBV24-1 to TRBJ2-6; no firm D call. V was trimmed by 10 bases and J by 0 bases, leaving 6 bases between them. The CDR3 sequence is 13 residues long. Germline assignment: CDR1 KGHDR and CDR2 SFDVKD. CDR3 in amino acids: CATPSSGANVLTF. In DNA form, the CDR3 reads TGTGCCACTCCCAGCTCTGGGGCCAACGTCCTGACTTTC.

The chain employs TRBV2 and TRBJ2-7; D unresolved. The CDR3 extends over 13 amino acids. CDR1 and CDR2 from the germline V gene are SNHLY and FYNNEI. V dropped 4 bases and J dropped 5 bases, with 12 bases sitting between them. CDR3 DNA sequence: TGTGCCAGCAGTGTCTCTGCGGCGGACGAGCAGTACTTC. Translated: CASSVSAADEQYF. The variable domain in full, with the rest retrieved from reference TRBV2 and TRBJ2-7, is EPEVTQTPSHQVTQMGQEVILRCVPISNHLYFYWYRQILGQKVEFLVSFYNNEISEKSEIFDDQFSVERPDGSNFTLKIRSTKLEDSAMYFCASSVSAADEQYFGPGTRLTVT.

This clonotype appeared many times. The V gene is TRBV6-2 or TRBV6-3, the J gene TRBJ2-2; 7 nucleotides align to TRBD1. The CDR3 totals 14 residues. Germline CDR1 MNHEY, CDR2 SVGEGT. V shed 6 bases and J 3 bases; nucleotides not matched to a gene: 4. For the CDR3, the DNA is TGTGCCAGCAGAGGGCAGGGGGACACCGGGGAGCTGTTTTTT. Translating gives CASRGQGDTGELFF.